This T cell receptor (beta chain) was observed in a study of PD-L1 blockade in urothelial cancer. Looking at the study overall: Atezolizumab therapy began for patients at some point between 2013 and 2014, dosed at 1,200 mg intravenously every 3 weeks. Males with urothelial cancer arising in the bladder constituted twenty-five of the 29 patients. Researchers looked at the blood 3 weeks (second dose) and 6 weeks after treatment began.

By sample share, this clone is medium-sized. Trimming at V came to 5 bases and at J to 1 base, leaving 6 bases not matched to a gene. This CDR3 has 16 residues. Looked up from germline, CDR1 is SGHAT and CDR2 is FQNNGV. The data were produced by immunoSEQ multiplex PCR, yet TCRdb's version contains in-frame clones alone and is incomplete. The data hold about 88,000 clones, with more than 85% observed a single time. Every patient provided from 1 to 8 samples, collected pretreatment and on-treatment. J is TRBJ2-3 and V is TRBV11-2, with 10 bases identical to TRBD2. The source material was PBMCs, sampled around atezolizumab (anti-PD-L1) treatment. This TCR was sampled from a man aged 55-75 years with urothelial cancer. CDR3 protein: CASSLAGTSGTDTQYF. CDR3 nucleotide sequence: TGTGCCAGCAGCCTTGCCGGGACTAGCGGCACAGATACGCAGTATTTT.